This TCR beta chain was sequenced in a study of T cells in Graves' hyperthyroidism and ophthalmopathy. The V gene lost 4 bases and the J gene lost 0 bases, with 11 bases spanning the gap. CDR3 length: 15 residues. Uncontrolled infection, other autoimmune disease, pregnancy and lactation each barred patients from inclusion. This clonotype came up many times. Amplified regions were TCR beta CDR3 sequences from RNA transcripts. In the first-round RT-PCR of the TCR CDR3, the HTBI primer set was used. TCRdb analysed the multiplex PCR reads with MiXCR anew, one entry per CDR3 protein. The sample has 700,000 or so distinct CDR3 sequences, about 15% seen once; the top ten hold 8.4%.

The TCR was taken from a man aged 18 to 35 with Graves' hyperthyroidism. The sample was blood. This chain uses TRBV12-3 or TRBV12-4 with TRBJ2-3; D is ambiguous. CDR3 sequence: CASSSRPSSTDTQYF. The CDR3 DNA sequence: TGTGCCAGCAGTTCGCGACCATCTAGCACAGATACGCAGTATTTT.